A selection of T cell receptor beta chains follows, all from one sample in a study of blood T cell repertoires in COVID-19. Here immunoSEQ multiplex PCR was the method, and the copy in TCRdb shows in-frame clones only, minus some. The sample carries 130,000 to 150,000 clones, 87% recorded once. Source material: PBMCs or T cells enriched from blood (not recorded which). The receptor source for this set is a woman between 35 and 50 years old who had been exposed to COVID-19. CDR3s include the opening cysteine and the closing phenylalanine or tryptophan. The D gene is left open where the match is weak. Not every row has a clone size; where given, it reads once, few, many or a size class.

TRBV4-3	NA	few	15	TRBJ2-1	CASSQDMGHYNEQFF	TGCGCCAGCAGCCAAGATATGGGACACTACAATGAGCAGTTCTTC
TRBV15	TRBD2	NA	14	TRBJ2-1	CATSLAGPTNEQFF	TGTGCCACCAGCCTAGCGGGACCTACTAATGAGCAGTTCTTC
TRBV18	NA	NA	18	TRBJ1-1	CASSPFLLDRQLNTEAFF	TGTGCCAGCTCACCATTTCTCCTAGACAGGCAATTGAACACTGAAGCTTTCTTT
TRBV21-1	NA	once	15	TRBJ2-7	CASSKMEGIGHEQYF	TGTGCCAGCAGCAAAATGGAGGGGATAGGGCACGAGCAGTACTTC
TRBV2	NA	NA	14	TRBJ1-2	CASIEREGGEGYTF	TGTGCCAGCATCGAAAGGGAGGGAGGGGAGGGCTACACCTTC
TRBV4-1	TRBD2	NA	17	TRBJ2-3	CASSRTGTSGSTDTQYF	TGCGCCAGCAGCCGCACCGGGACTAGCGGTAGCACAGATACGCAGTATTTT
TRBV6-5	TRBD1	NA	14	TRBJ1-5	CASTGTESNQPQHF	TGTGCCAGTACCGGGACAGAAAGCAATCAGCCCCAGCATTTT
TRBV6-5	TRBD1	NA	12	TRBJ1-1	CASTLDRTEAFF	TGTGCCAGCACCTTGGACAGGACTGAAGCTTTCTTT
TRBV9	NA	NA	17	TRBJ1-6	CASSVDPVGSYNSPLHF	TGTGCCAGCAGCGTAGATCCGGTTGGCTCCTATAATTCACCCCTCCACTTT
TRBV4-3	TRBD2	once	16	TRBJ2-7	CASSQDGTSGRFEQYF	TGCGCCAGCAGCCAAGATGGGACTAGCGGGAGGTTCGAGCAGTACTTC
TRBV9	TRBD1	NA	16	TRBJ1-1	CASSARAGTEATEAFF	TGTGCCAGCAGCGCCCGAGCCGGGACAGAGGCCACTGAAGCTTTCTTT
TRBV10-2	TRBD2	NA	13	TRBJ2-2	CASTLAGHGELFF	TGCGCCAGCACCCTAGCGGGACACGGGGAGCTGTTTTTT
TRBV28	TRBD2	NA	14	TRBJ2-7	CASRGLAGVYEQYF	TGTGCCAGCAGGGGACTAGCGGGAGTTTACGAGCAGTACTTC
TRBV14	NA	NA	13	TRBJ1-1	CASSLQSNTEAFF	TGTGCCAGCAGCCTCCAGTCAAACACTGAAGCTTTCTTT
TRBV2	NA	NA	13	TRBJ1-4	CASSEIRREKLFF	TGTGCCAGCAGTGAAATCAGGCGAGAAAAACTGTTTTTT
TRBV5-1	TRBD1	NA	15	TRBJ2-3	CASSLGGARTDTQYF	TGCGCCAGCAGCTTAGGGGGCGCCAGGACAGATACGCAGTATTTT
TRBV29-1	TRBD1	once	12	TRBJ1-2	CSVARTGGGYTF	TGCAGCGTCGCCCGGACAGGGGGTGGCTACACCTTC
TRBV10-1	TRBD1	NA	13	TRBJ1-1	CASSIQGGTEAFF	TGCGCCAGCAGTATTCAGGGGGGAACTGAAGCTTTCTTT
TRBV19	TRBD1	NA	15	TRBJ1-5	CASSTSGQANQPQHF	TGTGCCAGTAGTACCTCAGGACAGGCCAATCAGCCCCAGCATTTT
TRBV6-1	TRBD1	NA	14	TRBJ1-1	CASSEPQGGTEAFF	TGTGCCAGCAGTGAACCCCAGGGGGGAACTGAAGCTTTCTTT
TRBV7-8	TRBD2	NA	17	TRBJ2-1	CASSSIPGIAGGNEQFF	TGTGCCAGCAGCTCGATCCCGGGGATAGCGGGTGGCAATGAGCAGTTCTTC
TRBV14	TRBD1	NA	13	TRBJ1-2	CASSQAQGSGYTF	TGTGCCAGCAGCCAAGCACAGGGGAGCGGCTACACCTTC
TRBV28	TRBD1	NA	15	TRBJ2-7	CASSRTGTGVYEQYF	TGTGCCAGCAGTCGAACCGGGACAGGGGTTTACGAGCAGTACTTC